The 19 T cell receptor beta chains reported below all come from one sample, sequenced in a study of glioma-infiltrating T cells after dendritic cell vaccination. Clones were sequenced by immunoSEQ multiplex PCR, and TCRdb holds only the in-frame ones, with some missing. The sample has just under 85,000 clones; around 90% are singletons. The starting material was blood, obtained before dendritic cell vaccination. Receptors were obtained from a human donor with glioblastoma.

The CDR3 region is CASSSNRGLGETQYF. The CDR3 DNA reads TGTGCCAGCAGCTCCAACAGGGGGCTGGGGGAGACCCAGTACTTC. The gene calls are TRBV5-4 and TRBJ2-5, with TRBD1 matching 9 bases. CDR1 and CDR2 from the germline V gene are SGHNT and YYREEE (reference sequence). The CDR3 totals 15 residues. The J segment lost 5 bases and the V segment lost 3 bases, leaving 8 bases of the junction unmatched.

This clone was observed a single time. This sequence joins TRBV18 and TRBJ2-1; D not certain. V was trimmed by 3 bases and J by 7 bases, leaving 10 bases between them. The CDR3 is 13 amino acids. Germline-derived CDR1 and CDR2 are KGHSH and LQKENI. CDR3 amino acids: CASSPQPRNEQFF. DNA for the CDR3: TGTGCCAGCTCACCCCAACCCCGGAATGAGCAGTTCTTC.

The chain's CDR3 is CASSVGLVGTSLNNEQFF. The CDR3 coding sequence is TGTGCCAGCAGCGTAGGCCTAGTAGGGACTAGCCTAAACAATGAGCAGTTCTTC. The chain combines TRBV9 with TRBJ2-1, with TRBD2 matching 9 bases. This CDR3 is 18 amino acids long. Germline V gene sequence: CDR1 SGDLS, CDR2 YYNGEE. J gave up 5 bases and V 0 bases, and 12 bases lay outside the gene matches.

The V gene is TRBV10-3, the J gene TRBJ1-1; the match to TRBD1 covers 8 bases. Germline trimming cut 6 bases from V and 3 bases from J; bases unmatched to any gene: 0. The CDR3 length is 12 residues. Germline CDR1 ENHRY, CDR2 SYGVKD. The CDR3 nucleotides are TGTGCCATCAGGGACAGGGACACTGAAGCTTTCTTT. Its translation: CAIRDRDTEAFF.

J is TRBJ2-2 and V is TRBV4-1; 7 positions match TRBD1. Germline CDR1 is MGHRA and CDR2 is YSYEKL. The CDR3 has 16 amino acids. Trimming removed 1 base from V and 3 bases from J; junction bases left unmatched: 5. DNA of the CDR3: TGCGCCAGCAGCCAAGTGGGCAGGGGGTACACCGGGGAGCTGTTTTTT. Its protein product is CASSQVGRGYTGELFF.

The chain recombines TRBV19 with TRBJ1-1, with 8 bases that match TRBD1. The ends lost 4 bases at V and 1 base at J; junction bases unmatched: 5. The germline V gene has CDR1 LNHDA and CDR2 SQIVND (reference sequence). The CDR3 is 15 residues long. For the CDR3, the DNA is TGTGCCAGTAGTACCGACAGGGGATCGAACACTGAAGCTTTCTTT. Translating it yields CASSTDRGSNTEAFF.

V usage is TRBV5-1 and J usage is TRBJ1-1; D might be TRBD1 (6 bases). The germline CDR1 and CDR2 sequences are SGHRS and YFSETQ. With 0 bases removed from V and 3 bases from J, the gap between germline ends came to 9 bases. The CDR3 runs 14 residues. DNA of the CDR3: TGCGCCAGCAGCTTGGGACAGGAGGACACTGAAGCTTTCTTT. Translating it yields CASSLGQEDTEAFF.

This clone turned up a few times. V usage is TRBV10-2 and J usage is TRBJ1-1, with D possibly matching TRBD1 (5 bases). This CDR3 spans 14 amino acids. Looked up from germline, CDR1 is WSHSY and CDR2 is SAAADI. Trimming removed 6 bases at V and 0 bases at J, with 11 bases between. For the CDR3, the DNA is TGCGCCAGCAGAGGGGAGGCGATGAACACTGAAGCTTTCTTT. This gives the protein CASRGEAMNTEAFF.

The V gene is TRBV9, the J gene TRBJ1-6; TRBD1 might be the D (6 bases). This CDR3 comprises 16 residues. Germline V gene sequence: CDR1 SGDLS, CDR2 YYNGEE. V shed 3 bases and J shed 9 bases, with 19 bases lying between them. The CDR3 protein is CASSEAPTGLSSPLHF. The CDR3 nucleotides read TGTGCCAGCAGCGAAGCGCCGACAGGCTTAAGTTCACCCCTCCACTTT.

The V gene is TRBV7-9, the J gene TRBJ2-3; D not resolved. CDR1 SEHNR and CDR2 FQNEAQ come from the germline V gene (reference sequence). Trimming shortened V by 10 bases and J by 2 bases, and 16 bases separated the two germline ends. The length of the CDR3 is 14 residues. The CDR3 loop is CAIGSERYTDTQYF. The CDR3 DNA is TGTGCCATAGGATCGGAGCGATACACAGATACGCAGTATTTT.

V is TRBV30 and J is TRBJ2-1; 12 bases agree with TRBD2. CDR3 length: 17 residues. J lost 0 bases, V lost 1 base, and 4 bases had no gene match. Germline assignment: CDR1 GTSNPN and CDR2 SVGIG (reference sequence). CDR3 residues: CAWSELAGGRSYNEQFF. Written as DNA, the CDR3 is TGTGCCTGGAGTGAACTAGCGGGGGGTCGCTCCTACAATGAGCAGTTCTTC.

This chain connects TRBV11-3 to TRBJ1-1; the D gene is possibly TRBD1 (5 bases). The CDR3 has 14 amino acids. The germline CDR1 and CDR2 sequences are SGHNT and YENEEA. Trimming took 3 bases from V and 7 from J, leaving 15 bases between them. The CDR3 nucleotides read TGTGCCAGCAGCTTTCGGGGGGATGGAGATGAAGCTTTCTTT. Translating gives CASSFRGDGDEAFF.

V gene TRBV6-1 combines with J gene TRBJ2-7; 8 nucleotides agree with TRBD2. Germline CDR1 and CDR2: MNHNS and SASEGT. The CDR3 consists of 13 residues. Trimming cost V 5 bases and J 0 bases; bases outside gene matches: 0. CDR3 amino acids: CASSSGGSYEQYF. The CDR3, as DNA: TGTGCCAGCAGTAGCGGGGGCTCCTACGAGCAGTACTTC.

This clone was picked up one time. The CDR3 sequence: CASSLGLEGSSETQYF. The DNA of the CDR3 is TGCGCCAGCAGCTTGGGGTTGGAGGGATCGAGTGAGACCCAGTACTTC. The J gene is TRBJ2-5, the V gene TRBV5-1, with a tentative D call TRBD2 (6 bases). CDR3 size: 16 residues. The germline gives CDR1 SGHRS, CDR2 YFSETQ. V was clipped by 0 bases and J by 5 bases, with 17 bases between them.

This clone occurred a few times. V gene TRBV6-5 combines with J gene TRBJ1-1; unclear D gene. This CDR3 comprises 15 residues. Germline lookup yields CDR1 MNHEY and CDR2 SVGAGI. V was trimmed by 6 bases and J by 0 bases, leaving 14 bases between them. The CDR3 DNA reads TGTGCCAGCAGGGAGGACTCCACCATGAACACTGAAGCTTTCTTT. It yields the protein CASREDSTMNTEAFF.

This clone appeared a single time. The rearrangement joins TRBV5-1 to TRBJ2-6, with TRBD2 as a possible D gene (6 bases). The CDR3 consists of 17 residues. V lost 4 bases and J 3 bases, leaving 17 bases between the germline ends. Germline-derived CDR1 and CDR2 are SGHRS and YFSETQ. CDR3 sequence reads: CASSGGMDWFGANVLTF. CDR3 nucleotides: TGCGCCAGCAGCGGAGGGATGGATTGGTTTGGGGCCAACGTCCTGACTTTC.

V and J are TRBV7-2 and TRBJ1-3; D call uncertain. Germline CDR1 is SGHTA and CDR2 is FQGNSA. V lost 1 base and J lost 1, with 5 bases in between. CDR3 size: 14 residues. DNA of the CDR3: TGTGCCAGCAGCTTAGATACTTCTGGAAACACCATATATTTT. This translates into CASSLDTSGNTIYF.

This chain connects TRBV7-9 to TRBJ1-1; the D is unclear. CDR1 and CDR2 from the germline V gene are SEHNR and FQNEAQ (reference sequence). V lost 4 bases and J lost 5, with 11 bases in between. The CDR3 totals 13 residues. CDR3 protein: CASSWEEGTEAFF. The CDR3 nucleotides are TGTGCCAGCAGCTGGGAGGAAGGGACTGAAGCTTTCTTT. Together with reference TRBV7-9 and TRBJ1-1, the CDR3 gives the full variable domain: DTGVSQNPRHKITKRGQNVTFRCDPISEHNRLYWYRQTLGQGPEFLTYFQNEAQLEKSRLLSDRFSAERPKGSFSTLEIQRTEQGDSAMYLCASSWEEGTEAFFGQGTRLTVV.

The table lists this clone with a count of one. This chain's CDR3 is CASSSGQGTDTQYF. The CDR3 DNA follows: TGTGCCAGCAGCTCAGGACAGGGGACAGATACGCAGTATTTT. The chain combines TRBV5-5 with TRBJ2-3; 9 bases fit TRBD1. This CDR3 comprises 14 residues. Germline CDR1 reads SGHKS; CDR2 reads YYEKEE (reference sequence). J was trimmed by 3 bases and V by 3 bases; bases with no gene match: 2.